This TCR beta chain was recovered during a study of T-cell reconstitution after alpha-beta-depleted transplantation in children. The authors prepared the TCRbeta library with unique molecular identifiers. Each CDR3 protein is one row after TCRdb ran MiXCR on the PCR reads. The profile shows around 580,000 distinct CDR3 sequences, over 20% of them singletons. The germline gives CDR1 SGDLS, CDR2 YYNGEE. CDR3 length equals 14 residues. With 4 bases removed from V and 8 bases from J, the gap between germline ends came to 16 bases. This specimen was PBMCs, taken before TCRalphabeta/CD19-depleted stem cell transplant. The rearrangement joins TRBV9 to TRBJ2-1, with D hard to call. The TCR was taken from a boy under two years old with Wiskott-Aldrich syndrome, due to receive a stem cell transplant. The CDR3: CASSPLLTSHEQFF. The CDR3 bases are TGTGCCAGCAGCCCCCTATTAACGTCCCATGAGCAGTTCTTC. The full variable domain, completed using reference TRBV9 and TRBJ2-1, is DSGVTQTPKHLITATGQRVTLRCSPRSGDLSVYWYQQSLDQGLQFLIQYYNGEERAKGNILERFSAQQFPDLHSELNLSSLELGDSALYFCASSPLLTSHEQFFGPGTRLTVL.